This entry lists 17 T cell receptor beta chains sequenced from one sample in a study of blood T cell repertoires in COVID-19. Assay used: immunoSEQ multiplex PCR; TCRdb lists only in-frame clones, some missing. The sample consists of about 20,000 clones, about four fifths of them appearing once. Sequenced: peripheral blood. These receptors came from a man of 80 years or more with acute or convalescent COVID-19.

The genes are TRBV28 and TRBJ2-1, with 12 bases lining up with TRBD1. Trimming at V came to 4 bases and at J to 4 bases, leaving 5 bases not matched to a gene. The V gene's germline CDR1 is MDHEN and CDR2 SYDVKM. The CDR3 has 16 amino acids. In DNA, the CDR3 is TGTGCCAGCAGTTCCCGGGACAGGGGGCCTTACAATGAGCAGTTCTTC. Amino acid sequence: CASSSRDRGPYNEQFF.

V is TRBV30 and J is TRBJ1-6; 8 bases map to TRBD1. Per germline, CDR1 GTSNPN and CDR2 SVGIG (reference sequence). With V trimmed by 2 bases and J by 4 bases, 1 base remained unmatched. This CDR3 contains 14 residues. In DNA, the CDR3 is TGTGCCTGGAGTAGGACAGGGTATAATTCACCCCTCCACTTT. Amino acid sequence: CAWSRTGYNSPLHF.

The chain is built from TRBV3-1 (or the pseudogene TRBV3-2) and TRBJ2-3, with TRBD2 matching 8 bases. The V gene's germline CDR1 is LGHDT and CDR2 YNNKEL (reference sequence). V shed 0 bases and J 6 bases; nucleotides not matched to a gene: 5. This CDR3 is built from 15 residues. CDR3 residues: CASSQDGTSSDTQYF. The CDR3 nucleotides read TGTGCCAGCAGCCAAGATGGGACTAGTAGCGATACGCAGTATTTT.

CDR3 loop: CASSNTYRGLYYEQYF. DNA of the CDR3: TGTGCCAGCAGTAACACATACAGGGGCTTATACTACGAGCAGTACTTC. The chain carries TRBV27 and TRBJ2-7; 7 bases are a match to TRBD1. Germline loops: CDR1 MNHEY, CDR2 SMNVEV (reference sequence). Trimming removed 5 bases from V and 3 bases from J; junction bases left unmatched: 13. This CDR3 region has 16 residues.

J is TRBJ1-6 and V is TRBV2, with 8 bases identical to TRBD1. Germline CDR1 SNHLY, CDR2 FYNNEI. V shed 3 bases and J 5 bases; nucleotides not matched to a gene: 3. The CDR3 totals 15 residues. CDR3 nucleotide sequence: TGTGCCAGCAGTGATCACAGGGGGGATAATTCACCCCTCCACTTT. Translated: CASSDHRGDNSPLHF.

The sample holds a few counts of this clone. The V gene is TRBV7-8, the J gene TRBJ1-4; 7 nucleotides line up with TRBD1. V lost 4 bases, J lost 0 bases, and 11 bases stayed unmatched. This CDR3 contains 18 residues. Germline V gene data show CDR1 as SGHVS and CDR2 as FQNEAQ. The CDR3 loop reads CASSSIVRQGATNEKLFF. The CDR3 DNA follows: TGTGCCAGCAGCTCGATAGTCCGACAGGGCGCAACTAATGAAAAACTGTTTTTT.

The table lists this clone with a few counts. This chain uses TRBV7-2 with TRBJ1-2, with D maybe TRBD1 (6 bases). This CDR3 comprises 18 residues. Trimming stripped 5 bases from V and 7 bases from J, with 29 bases between. Per the germline V gene, CDR1 is SGHTA and CDR2 is FQGNSA. DNA for the CDR3: TGTGCCAGCAGCAATCCGGTTCTTTCAGCGGGGGGCGGGTCTGGCTACACCTTC. It specifies CASSNPVLSAGGGSGYTF.

The rearrangement links TRBV28 to TRBJ2-2; perhaps TRBD1 as D (5 bases). The CDR3 length is 15 residues. The V and J ends lost 3 bases and 1 base respectively, with 9 bases between them. Germline values: CDR1 MDHEN, CDR2 SYDVKM. CDR3 DNA: TGTGCCAGCAGTTTCTTAGGACAGAACACCGGGGAGCTGTTTTTT. Amino acid sequence: CASSFLGQNTGELFF.

The rearrangement links TRBV7-2 to TRBJ2-7; 7 bases align to TRBD2. CDR1 is SGHTA, CDR2 FQGNSA, per germline. J lost 0 bases, V lost 3 bases, and 2 bases had no gene match. CDR3 length: 14 amino acids. Here the CDR3 DNA reads TGTGCCAGCAGCTTGAGCGGGGACTCCTACGAGCAGTACTTC. It encodes CASSLSGDSYEQYF.

The chain joins TRBV2 to TRBJ2-5, with 9 bases identical to TRBD1. Germline CDR1 reads SNHLY; CDR2 reads FYNNEI. The CDR3 has 14 amino acids. Trimming took 7 bases from V and 5 from J; bases not matched to a gene: 8. CDR3 sequence (DNA): TGTGCCAGCATGCAGGACAGGGGTGGGGAGACCCAGTACTTC. Translating gives CASMQDRGGETQYF.

The J gene is TRBJ2-3, the V gene TRBV7-3; 9 bases are shared with TRBD2. The V gene end was trimmed by 1 base and the J gene end by 6 bases; junction bases not matched to a gene: 8. Germline V gene sequence: CDR1 SGHTA, CDR2 FQGTGA. The CDR3 runs 16 residues. The CDR3 sequence: CASSLIAGGPLDTQYF. The CDR3 coding sequence is TGTGCCAGCAGCTTAATTGCGGGAGGGCCGTTGGATACGCAGTATTTT. Variable domain in full (rest from reference TRBV7-3 and TRBJ2-3): GAGVSQTPSNKVTEKGKYVELRCDPISGHTALYWYRQSLGQGPEFLIYFQGTGAADDSGLPNDRFFAVRPEGSVSTLKIQRTERGDSAVYLCASSLIAGGPLDTQYFGPGTRLTVL.

The chain links TRBV6-7 to TRBJ2-7; D gene uncertain. TRBV6-7 is marked as an open reading frame, function uncertain. The CDR3 has 14 amino acids. Trimming shortened V by 3 bases and J by 0 bases, and 9 bases separated the two germline ends. The CDR3 sequence is CASSYNRSSYEQYV. The DNA of the CDR3 is TGTGCCAGCAGTTATAACAGAAGCTCCTACGAGCAGTACGTC.

This chain connects TRBV18 to TRBJ2-7, with TRBD1 matching 10 bases. CDR1 is KGHSH and CDR2 is LQKENI in the germline V gene. The CDR3 is 14 residues long. After removal of 1 base from V and 10 bases from J, the junction contained 7 bases not matched to a gene. The CDR3 spells CASSPLSGQGYQYV. In DNA form, the CDR3 reads TGTGCCAGCTCACCACTTTCGGGACAGGGGTACCAGTACGTC.

This clone was seen only a few times. V gene TRBV4-2 combines with J gene TRBJ2-1; 10 positions agree with TRBD2. Per the germline V gene, CDR1 is LGHNA and CDR2 is YNFKEQ. This CDR3 is 18 amino acids long. After removal of 5 bases from V and 8 bases from J, the junction contained 18 bases not matched to a gene. In nucleotides, the CDR3 is TGTGCCAGCAGCTTCCGCCGGGCTGCGGGACTAGCGTCGGATGAGCAGTTCTTC. It translates to CASSFRRAAGLASDEQFF.

This sequence joins TRBV30 and TRBJ1-1, with a weak D call TRBD1 (5 bases). This CDR3 comprises 13 residues. Trimming removed 0 bases at V and 1 base at J, with 6 bases between. The germline V gene has CDR1 GTSNPN and CDR2 SVGIG (reference sequence). CDR3 in DNA: TGTGCCTGGAGTGTACAGGCGAACACTGAAGCTTTCTTT. It is translated as CAWSVQANTEAFF.

The chain combines TRBV11-2 with TRBJ2-3; TRBD2 is a possible D gene (6 bases). The V end was cut by 1 base, the J end by 5 bases, with 16 bases between. The CDR3 extends over 16 amino acids. Germline V gene lookup returns CDR1 SGHAT and CDR2 FQNNGV. CDR3: CASSLAFAGLQDTQYF. The CDR3, as DNA: TGTGCCAGCAGCTTAGCCTTTGCGGGACTGCAAGATACGCAGTATTTT.

A single count supports this clone. The chain is built from TRBV7-2 and TRBJ1-3; weak D call: TRBD1 (6 bases). Trimming cost V 4 bases and J 2 bases, with 12 bases left between them. The CDR3 length is 15 residues. Germline V gene lookup returns CDR1 SGHTA and CDR2 FQGNSA. CDR3 coding DNA: TGTGCCAGCAGCTCTACAGGGTCCACTGGAAACACCATATATTTT. Protein sequence: CASSSTGSTGNTIYF.